This T cell receptor (beta chain) comes out of a study of T cell repertoires in cytomegalovirus infection. Overall study context: As its CMV epitopes, the study selected recently identified HLA-C-restricted and well-studied HLA-B-restricted targets. Study-level findings and limits: HLA-C-restricted CMV-specific TCR beta clonotypes prevailed in the ex vivo response. People with CMV and the relevant HLA were identified by cumulative public TCR beta family frequency.

This clonotype was seen more than once but under ten times. Its antigen is not known. Germline V gene sequence: CDR1 SGHAT, CDR2 FQNNGV. With V trimmed by 4 bases and J by 6 bases, 6 bases remained unmatched. The length of the CDR3 is 14 residues. One entry per CDR3 protein results from TCRdb running MiXCR on the reads. Of about 74,000 distinct CDR3 sequences listed, about 26% are singletons. The source material was CD8+ T cells from cultured PBMCs, sampled from culture after CMV antigen stimulation. The sequence was obtained from a human donor in good health (CMV status not recorded). Some clones in this sample may be carry-over from other donors' samples. V gene TRBV11-2 combines with J gene TRBJ2-7; 10 bases map to TRBD1. The CDR3 DNA sequence: TGTGCCAGCAGCTCCGGGACAGGGGTGGCCGAGCAGTACTTC. Translated, it gives CASSSGTGVAEQYF. The complete variable domain, with remaining parts taken from reference TRBV11-2 and TRBJ2-7, reads EAGVAQSPRYKIIEKRQSVAFWCNPISGHATLYWYQQILGQGPKLLIQFQNNGVVDDSQLPKDRFSAERLKGVDSTLKIQPAKLEDSAVYLCASSSGTGVAEQYFGPGTRLTVT.